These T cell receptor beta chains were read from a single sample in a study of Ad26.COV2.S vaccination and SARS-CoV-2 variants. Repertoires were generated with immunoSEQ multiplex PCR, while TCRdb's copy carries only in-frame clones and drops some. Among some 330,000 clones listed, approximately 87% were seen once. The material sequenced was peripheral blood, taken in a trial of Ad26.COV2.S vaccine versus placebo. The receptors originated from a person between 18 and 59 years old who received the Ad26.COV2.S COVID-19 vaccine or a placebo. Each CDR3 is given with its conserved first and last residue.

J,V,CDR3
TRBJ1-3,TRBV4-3,CASSQATGNTIYF
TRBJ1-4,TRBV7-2,CASSLQGPVNEKLFF
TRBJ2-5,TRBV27,CASSFLSLQETQYF
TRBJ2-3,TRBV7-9,CASSLHLAERADTQYF
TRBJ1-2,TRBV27,CASSSAGTPFLYGYTF
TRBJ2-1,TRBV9,CASSVGGGPYNEQFF
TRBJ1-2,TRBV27,CASSLAPSNYGYTF
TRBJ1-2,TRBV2,CASSELAASRGYTF
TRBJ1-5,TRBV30,CAWNQKVNQPQHF
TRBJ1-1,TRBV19,CASRGRTSEGNTEAFF
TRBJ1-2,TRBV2,CASSVDPTAGYTF
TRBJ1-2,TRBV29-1,CSVPGQGYTGGYTF
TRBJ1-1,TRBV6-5,CASSYSNGRNAEAFF
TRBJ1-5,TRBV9,CASSRGVDQPQHF
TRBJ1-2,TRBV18,CASSEDRSYGYTF
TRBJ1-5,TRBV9,CASSPEGTLNQPQHF
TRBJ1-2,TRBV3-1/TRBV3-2,CASSQDKFGTGAYGYTF
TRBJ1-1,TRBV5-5,CASSLRLLWQSYTEAFF
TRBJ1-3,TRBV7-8,CASRKDRAGNTIYF
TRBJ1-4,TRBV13,CASSLREVNEKLFF
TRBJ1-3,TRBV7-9,CASSPLGGDTIYF
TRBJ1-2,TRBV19,CASSVTGWYGYTF
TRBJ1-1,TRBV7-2,CASSLYPRAFF
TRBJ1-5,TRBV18,CASSPNQGVYQPQHF
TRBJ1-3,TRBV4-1,CASSLGGFQGNTIYF
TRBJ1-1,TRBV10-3,CAISPGQGTTEAFF
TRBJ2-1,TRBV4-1,CASSQETSGSLYNEQFF
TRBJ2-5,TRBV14,CASSQTRTSGNFRLWYQETQYF
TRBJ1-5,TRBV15,CATSRAGQPQHF
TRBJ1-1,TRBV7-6,CASSHTIGGGSDTEAFF
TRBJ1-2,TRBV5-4,CASSQTNRDGYTF
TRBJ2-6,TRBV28,CASSLLSFGSGANVLTF
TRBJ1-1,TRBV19,CASSIEIFNTEAFF
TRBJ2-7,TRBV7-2,CASSRGLGSYEQYF
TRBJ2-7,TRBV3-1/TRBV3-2,CASSQVGQGSYEQYF
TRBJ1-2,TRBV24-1,CATPLGGRDYGYTF
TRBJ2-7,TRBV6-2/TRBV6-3,CASSLGQGAREQYF
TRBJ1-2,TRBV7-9,CASSQDTNYGYTF
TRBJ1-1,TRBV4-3,CASSHDRVGRNTEAFF
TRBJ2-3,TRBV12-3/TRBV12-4,CASSLAGADTQYF
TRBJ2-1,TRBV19,CASSMASPYNEQFF
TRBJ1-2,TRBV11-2,CASSFTGTGGAIYGYTF
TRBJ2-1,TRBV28,CASSFAGVYNEQFF
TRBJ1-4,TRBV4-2,CASSRRYPTNEKLFF
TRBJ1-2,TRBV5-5,CASSKTGDIGVYGYTF
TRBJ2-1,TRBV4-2,CASSPSGRGYNEQFF
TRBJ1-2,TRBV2,CAIEGVEGYTF
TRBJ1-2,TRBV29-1,CSAGGRGSYGYTF
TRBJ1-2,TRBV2,CASSEPREGGYGYTF
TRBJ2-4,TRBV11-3,CASSGGAGNIQYF
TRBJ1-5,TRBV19,CASSIREGASNQPQHF
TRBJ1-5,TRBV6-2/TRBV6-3,CASSSQLGTGRDQPQHF
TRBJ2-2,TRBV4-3,CASSQDNRGYTGELFF
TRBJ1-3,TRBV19,CASSPGISGNTIYF
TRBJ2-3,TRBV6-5,CASTEDRARDTQYF